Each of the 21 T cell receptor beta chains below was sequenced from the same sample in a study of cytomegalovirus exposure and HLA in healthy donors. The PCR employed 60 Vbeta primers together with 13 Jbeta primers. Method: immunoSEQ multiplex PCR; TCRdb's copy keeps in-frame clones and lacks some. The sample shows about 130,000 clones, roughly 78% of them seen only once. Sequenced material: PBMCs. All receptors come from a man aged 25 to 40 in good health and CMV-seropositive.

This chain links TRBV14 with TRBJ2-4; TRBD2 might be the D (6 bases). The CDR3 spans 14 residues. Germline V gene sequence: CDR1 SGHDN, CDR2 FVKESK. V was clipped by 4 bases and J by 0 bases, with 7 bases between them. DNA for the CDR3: TGTGCCAGCAGCCCGGGACTAGCCAAAAACATTCAGTACTTC. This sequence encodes CASSPGLAKNIQYF.

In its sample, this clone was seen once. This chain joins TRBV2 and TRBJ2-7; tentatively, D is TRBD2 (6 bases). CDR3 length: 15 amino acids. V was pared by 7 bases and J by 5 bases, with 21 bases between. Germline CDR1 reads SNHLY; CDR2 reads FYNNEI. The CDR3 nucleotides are TGTGCCAGCATAAAGGCGGGACTTTTCACCCACGAGCAGTACTTC. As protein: CASIKAGLFTHEQYF. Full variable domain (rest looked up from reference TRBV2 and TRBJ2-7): EPEVTQTPSHQVTQMGQEVILRCVPISNHLYFYWYRQILGQKVEFLVSFYNNEISEKSEIFDDQFSVERPDGSNFTLKIRSTKLEDSAMYFCASIKAGLFTHEQYFGPGTRLTVT.

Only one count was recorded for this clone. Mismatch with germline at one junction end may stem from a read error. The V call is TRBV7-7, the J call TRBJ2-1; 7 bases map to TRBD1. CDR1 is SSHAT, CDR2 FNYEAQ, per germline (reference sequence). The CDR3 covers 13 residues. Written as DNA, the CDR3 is TGTGCTAGCAGCCGGGACAGATACGATGAGCAGTTCTTC. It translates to CASSRDRYDEQFF.

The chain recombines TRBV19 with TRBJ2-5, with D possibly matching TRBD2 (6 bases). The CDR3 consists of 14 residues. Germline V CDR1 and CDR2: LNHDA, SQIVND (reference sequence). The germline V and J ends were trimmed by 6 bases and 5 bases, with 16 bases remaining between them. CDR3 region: CASSSVGGTETQYF. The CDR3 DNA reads TGTGCCAGTAGCTCAGTGGGGGGTACGGAGACCCAGTACTTC.

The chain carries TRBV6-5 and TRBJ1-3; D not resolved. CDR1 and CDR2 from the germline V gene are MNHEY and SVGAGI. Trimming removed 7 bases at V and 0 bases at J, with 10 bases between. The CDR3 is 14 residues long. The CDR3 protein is CASTLGTSGNTIYF. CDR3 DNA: TGTGCCAGCACCCTTGGCACCTCTGGAAACACCATATATTTT.

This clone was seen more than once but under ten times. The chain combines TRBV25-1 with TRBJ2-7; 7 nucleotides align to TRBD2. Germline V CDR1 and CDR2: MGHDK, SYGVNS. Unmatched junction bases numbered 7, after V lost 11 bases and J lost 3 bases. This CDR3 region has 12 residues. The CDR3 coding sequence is TGTGCCTCGGGGAGGGTAAGCTACGAGCAGTACTTC. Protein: CASGRVSYEQYF.

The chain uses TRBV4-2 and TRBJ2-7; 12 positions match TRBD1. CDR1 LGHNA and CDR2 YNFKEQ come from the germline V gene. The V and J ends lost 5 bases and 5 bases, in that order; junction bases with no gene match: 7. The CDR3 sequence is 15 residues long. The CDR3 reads CASSSRDRGRNEQYF. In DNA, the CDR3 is TGTGCCAGCAGCTCCCGGGACAGGGGGCGGAACGAGCAGTACTTC.

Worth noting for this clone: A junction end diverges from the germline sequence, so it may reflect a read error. The CDR3 spells CASSQGLAGGSGWVDTQYF. DNA for the CDR3: TGCGCCAGCAGCCAGGGACTAGCGGGAGGGAGTGGGTGGGTGGATACGCAGTATTTT. The V and J genes are TRBV5-8 and TRBJ2-3; 16 nucleotides agree with TRBD2. Germline loops: CDR1 SGHTS, CDR2 YDEGEE. The CDR3 runs to 19 residues.

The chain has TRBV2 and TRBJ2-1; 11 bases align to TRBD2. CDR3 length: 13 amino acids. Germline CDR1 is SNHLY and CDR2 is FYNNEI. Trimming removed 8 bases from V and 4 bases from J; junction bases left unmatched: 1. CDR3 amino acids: CASGTSGYNEQFF. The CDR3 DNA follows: TGTGCCAGCGGGACTAGCGGATACAATGAGCAGTTCTTC.

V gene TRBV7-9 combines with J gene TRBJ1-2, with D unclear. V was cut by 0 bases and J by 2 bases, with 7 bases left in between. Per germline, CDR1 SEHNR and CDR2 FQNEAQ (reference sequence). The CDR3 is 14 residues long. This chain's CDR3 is CASSLAQANYGYTF. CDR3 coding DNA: TGTGCCAGCAGCTTAGCGCAGGCAAACTATGGCTACACCTTC.

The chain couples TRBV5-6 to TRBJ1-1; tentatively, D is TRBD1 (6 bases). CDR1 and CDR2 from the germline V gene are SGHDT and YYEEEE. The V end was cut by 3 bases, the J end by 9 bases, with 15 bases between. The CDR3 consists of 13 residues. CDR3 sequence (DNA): TGTGCCAGCAGCTGGGGGGGCGGGAGGAAAGCTTTCTTT. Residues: CASSWGGGRKAFF. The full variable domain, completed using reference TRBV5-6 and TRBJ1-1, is DAGVTQSPTHLIKTRGQQVTLRCSPKSGHDTVSWYQQALGQGPQFIFQYYEEEERQRGNFPDRFSGHQFPNYSSELNVNALLLGDSALYLCASSWGGGRKAFFGQGTRLTVV.

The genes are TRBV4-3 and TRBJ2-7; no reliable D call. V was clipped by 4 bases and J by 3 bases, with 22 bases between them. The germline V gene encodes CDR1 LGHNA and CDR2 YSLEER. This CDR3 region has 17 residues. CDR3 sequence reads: CASSLINPPIHGYEQYF. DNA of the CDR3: TGCGCCAGCAGCCTCATAAACCCCCCTATTCATGGCTACGAGCAGTACTTC.

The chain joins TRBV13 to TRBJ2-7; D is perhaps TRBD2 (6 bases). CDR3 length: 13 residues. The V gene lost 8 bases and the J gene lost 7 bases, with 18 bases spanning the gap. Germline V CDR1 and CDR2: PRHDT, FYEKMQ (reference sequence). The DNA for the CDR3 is TGTGCCAGCGGGGGAGGCAGGAGCCGGGAGCAGTACTTC. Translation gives CASGGGRSREQYF. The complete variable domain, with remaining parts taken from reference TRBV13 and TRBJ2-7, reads AAGVIQSPRHLIKEKRETATLKCYPIPRHDTVYWYQQGPGQDPQFLISFYEKMQSDKGSIPDRFSAQQFSDYHSELNMSSLELGDSALYFCASGGGRSREQYFGPGTRLTVT.

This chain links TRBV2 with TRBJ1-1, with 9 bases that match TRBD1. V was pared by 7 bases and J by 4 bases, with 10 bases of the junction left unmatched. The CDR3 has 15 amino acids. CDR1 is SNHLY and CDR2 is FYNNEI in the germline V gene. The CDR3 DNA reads TGTGCCAGCACTCCGCCTCGGGACAGGGCCACTGAAGCTTTCTTT. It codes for CASTPPRDRATEAFF. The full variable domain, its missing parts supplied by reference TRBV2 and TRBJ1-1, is EPEVTQTPSHQVTQMGQEVILRCVPISNHLYFYWYRQILGQKVEFLVSFYNNEISEKSEIFDDQFSVERPDGSNFTLKIRSTKLEDSAMYFCASTPPRDRATEAFFGQGTRLTVV.

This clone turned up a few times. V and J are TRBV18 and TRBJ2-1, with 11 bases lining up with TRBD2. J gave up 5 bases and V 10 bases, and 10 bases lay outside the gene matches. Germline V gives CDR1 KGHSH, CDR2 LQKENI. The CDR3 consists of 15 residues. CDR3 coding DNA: TGTGCCACTCGACAGGGGGGACTAGCGGACAATGAGCAGTTCTTC. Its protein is CATRQGGLADNEQFF.

The CDR3 DNA follows: TGCGCCAGCAGCCAAGGTCCCGGGGTAGACATTCAGTACTTC. It specifies CASSQGPGVDIQYF. The gene calls are TRBV4-3 and TRBJ2-4; weak D call: TRBD2 (5 bases). Trimming removed 1 base from V and 8 bases from J, with 12 bases in between. Germline CDR1 is LGHNA and CDR2 is YSLEER. The CDR3 has 14 residues.

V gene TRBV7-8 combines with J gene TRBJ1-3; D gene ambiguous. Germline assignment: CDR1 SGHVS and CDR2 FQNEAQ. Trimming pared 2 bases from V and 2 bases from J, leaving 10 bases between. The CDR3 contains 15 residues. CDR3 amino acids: CASSLLSVTGNTIYF. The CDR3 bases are TGTGCCAGCAGCTTATTATCAGTAACTGGAAACACCATATATTTT. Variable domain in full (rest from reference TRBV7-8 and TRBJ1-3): GAGVSQSPRYKVAKRGQDVALRCDPISGHVSLFWYQQALGQGPEFLTYFQNEAQLDKSGLPSDRFFAERPEGSVSTLKIQRTQQEDSAVYLCASSLLSVTGNTIYFGEGSWLTVV.

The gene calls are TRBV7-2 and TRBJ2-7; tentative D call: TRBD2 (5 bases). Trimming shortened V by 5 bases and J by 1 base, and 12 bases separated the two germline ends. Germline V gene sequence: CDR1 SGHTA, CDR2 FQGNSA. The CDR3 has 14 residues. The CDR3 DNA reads TGTGCCAGCAGCCGGGGAGTAAATTCCTACGAGCAGTACTTC. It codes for CASSRGVNSYEQYF.

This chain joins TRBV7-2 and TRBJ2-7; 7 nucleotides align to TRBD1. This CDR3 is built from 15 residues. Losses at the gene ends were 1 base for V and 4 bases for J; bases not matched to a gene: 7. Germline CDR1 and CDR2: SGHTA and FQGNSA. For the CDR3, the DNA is TGTGCCAGCAGCTTAGGCCCAGGGGGATTGTACGAGCAGTACTTC. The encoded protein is CASSLGPGGLYEQYF.

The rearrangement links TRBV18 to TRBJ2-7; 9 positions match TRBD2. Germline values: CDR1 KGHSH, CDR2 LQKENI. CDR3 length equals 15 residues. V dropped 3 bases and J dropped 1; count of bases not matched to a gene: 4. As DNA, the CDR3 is TGTGCCAGCTCACCGGCGGGAGGGCCATCCTACGAGCAGTACTTC. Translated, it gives CASSPAGGPSYEQYF.

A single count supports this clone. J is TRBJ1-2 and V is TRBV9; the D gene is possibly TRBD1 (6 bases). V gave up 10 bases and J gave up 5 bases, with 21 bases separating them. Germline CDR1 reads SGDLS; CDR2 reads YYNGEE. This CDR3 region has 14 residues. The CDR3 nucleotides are TGTGCCTCTAACCCGGGACAACGGTGGTATGGCTACACCTTC. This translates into CASNPGQRWYGYTF.